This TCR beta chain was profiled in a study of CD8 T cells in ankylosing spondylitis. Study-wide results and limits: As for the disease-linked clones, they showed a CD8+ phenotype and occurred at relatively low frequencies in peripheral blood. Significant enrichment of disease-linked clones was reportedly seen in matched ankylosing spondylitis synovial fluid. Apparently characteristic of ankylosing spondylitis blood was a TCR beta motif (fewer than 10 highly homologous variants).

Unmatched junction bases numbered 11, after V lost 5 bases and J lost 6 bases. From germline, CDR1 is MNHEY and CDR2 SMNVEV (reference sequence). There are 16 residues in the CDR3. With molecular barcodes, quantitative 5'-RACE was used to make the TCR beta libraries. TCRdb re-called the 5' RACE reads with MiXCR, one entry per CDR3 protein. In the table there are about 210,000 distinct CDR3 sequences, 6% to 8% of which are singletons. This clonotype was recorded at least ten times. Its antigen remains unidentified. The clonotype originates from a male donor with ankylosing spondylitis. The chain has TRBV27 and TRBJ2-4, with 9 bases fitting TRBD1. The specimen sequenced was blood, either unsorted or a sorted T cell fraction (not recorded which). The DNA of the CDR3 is TGTGCCAGCAGTCTGGGGACAGGGAAGGGATTAAACATTCAGTACTTC. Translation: CASSLGTGKGLNIQYF.